This T cell receptor beta chain stems from a study of blood T cells in healthy people across ages. Study-level points and caveats: Diversity figures based on one million T cells were deemed too low. Age brought a roughly linear fall in TCR beta diversity measured per million T cells.

A second PCR, run for roughly 7 to 12 cycles, used a sample-barcoded 5' primer plus a J-beta primer mix. One entry per CDR3 protein, called by TCRdb with MiXCR from the 5' RACE reads. The sample carries 800,000 to 950,000 distinct CDR3 sequences, roughly 40% recorded once. On this clonotype itself: No antigen is known for it. This could be a read error, since a much larger clone is one nucleotide away.

Germline CDR1 is SEHNR and CDR2 is FQNEAQ (reference sequence). CDR3 length equals 16 residues. V was clipped by 4 bases and J by 1 base, with 14 bases between them. The sequenced sample was blood. This receptor was taken from a man between 18 and 35 years old in good health. The chain employs TRBV7-9 and TRBJ2-4; D could derive from TRBD1 or TRBD2 (5 bases each). The CDR3 DNA is TGTGCCAGCAGCTCAAACAGTGGGGACGCCAAAAACATTCAGTACTTC. This sequence encodes CASSSNSGDAKNIQYF.